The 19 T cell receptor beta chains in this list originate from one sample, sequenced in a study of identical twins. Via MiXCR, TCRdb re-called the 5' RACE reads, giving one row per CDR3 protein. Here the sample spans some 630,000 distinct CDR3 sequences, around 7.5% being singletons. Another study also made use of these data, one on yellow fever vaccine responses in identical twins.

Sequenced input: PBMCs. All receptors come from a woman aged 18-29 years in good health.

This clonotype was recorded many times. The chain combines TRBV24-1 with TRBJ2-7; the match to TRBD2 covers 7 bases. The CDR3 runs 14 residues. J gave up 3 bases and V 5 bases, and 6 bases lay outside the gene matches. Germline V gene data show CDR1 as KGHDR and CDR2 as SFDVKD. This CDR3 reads CATSAAGAGYEQYF. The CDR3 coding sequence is TGTGCCACCAGTGCGGCGGGAGCGGGCTACGAGCAGTACTTC.

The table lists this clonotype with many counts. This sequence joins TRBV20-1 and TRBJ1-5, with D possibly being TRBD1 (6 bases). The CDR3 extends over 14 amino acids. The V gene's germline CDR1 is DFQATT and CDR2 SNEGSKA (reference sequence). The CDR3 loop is CSGIGGQTNQPQHF. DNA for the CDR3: TGCAGCGGTATAGGAGGACAGACAAATCAGCCCCAGCATTTT.

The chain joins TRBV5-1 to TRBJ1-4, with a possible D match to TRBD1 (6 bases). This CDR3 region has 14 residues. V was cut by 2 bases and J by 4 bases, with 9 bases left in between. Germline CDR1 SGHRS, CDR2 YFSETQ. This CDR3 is CASSFQGLNEKLFF. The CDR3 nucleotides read TGCGCCAGCAGCTTTCAGGGGCTTAATGAAAAACTGTTTTTT.

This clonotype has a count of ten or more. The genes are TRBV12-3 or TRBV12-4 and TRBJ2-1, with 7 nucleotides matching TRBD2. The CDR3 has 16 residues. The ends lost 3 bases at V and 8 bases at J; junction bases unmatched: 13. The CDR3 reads CASSFAGTTLLDEQFF. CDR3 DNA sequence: TGTGCCAGCAGTTTTGCCGGGACTACCCTTTTGGATGAGCAGTTCTTC.

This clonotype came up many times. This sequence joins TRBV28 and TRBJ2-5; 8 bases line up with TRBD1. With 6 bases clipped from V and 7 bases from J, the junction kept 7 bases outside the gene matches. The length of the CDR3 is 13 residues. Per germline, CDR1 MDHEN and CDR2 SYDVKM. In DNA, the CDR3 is TGTGCCAGCAGAGACAGGGGAATTGTGACCCAGTACTTC. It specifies CASRDRGIVTQYF.

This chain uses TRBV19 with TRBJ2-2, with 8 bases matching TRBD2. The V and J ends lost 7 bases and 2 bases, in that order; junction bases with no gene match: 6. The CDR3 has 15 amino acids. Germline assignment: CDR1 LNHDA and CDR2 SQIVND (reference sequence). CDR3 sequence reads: CASILGRGNTGELFF. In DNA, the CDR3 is TGTGCCAGTATCCTCGGGAGGGGAAACACCGGGGAGCTGTTTTTT.

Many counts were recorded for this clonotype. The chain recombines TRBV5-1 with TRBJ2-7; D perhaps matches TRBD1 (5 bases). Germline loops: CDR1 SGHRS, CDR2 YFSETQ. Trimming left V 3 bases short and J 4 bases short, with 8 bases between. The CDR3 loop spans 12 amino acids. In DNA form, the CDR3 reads TGCGCCAGCAGCTGGCAGGGATACGAGCAGTACTTC. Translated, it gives CASSWQGYEQYF.

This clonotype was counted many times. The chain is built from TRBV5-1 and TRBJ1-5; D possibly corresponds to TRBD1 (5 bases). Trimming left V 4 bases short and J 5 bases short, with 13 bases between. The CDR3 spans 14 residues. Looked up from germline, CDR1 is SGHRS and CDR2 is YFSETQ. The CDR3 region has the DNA TGCGCCAGCAGCGCCCTGGGAGGGGATCAGCCCCAGCATTTT. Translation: CASSALGGDQPQHF.

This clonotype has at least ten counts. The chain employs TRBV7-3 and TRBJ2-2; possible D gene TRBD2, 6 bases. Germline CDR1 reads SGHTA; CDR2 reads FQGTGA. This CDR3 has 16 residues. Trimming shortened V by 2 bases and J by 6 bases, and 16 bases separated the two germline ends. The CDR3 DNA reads TGTGCCAGCAGCTTATGGGAGGTAGCGAGTCCCGGGGAGCTGTTTTTT. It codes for CASSLWEVASPGELFF. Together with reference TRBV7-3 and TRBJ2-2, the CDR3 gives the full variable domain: GAGVSQTPSNKVTEKGKYVELRCDPISGHTALYWYRQSLGQGPEFLIYFQGTGAADDSGLPNDRFFAVRPEGSVSTLKIQRTERGDSAVYLCASSLWEVASPGELFFGEGSRLTVL.

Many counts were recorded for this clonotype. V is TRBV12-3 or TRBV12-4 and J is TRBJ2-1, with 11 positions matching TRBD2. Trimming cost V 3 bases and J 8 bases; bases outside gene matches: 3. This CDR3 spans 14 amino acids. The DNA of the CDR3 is TGTGCCAGCAGTTTCGGGACTAGCGGCGATGAGCAGTTCTTC. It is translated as CASSFGTSGDEQFF.

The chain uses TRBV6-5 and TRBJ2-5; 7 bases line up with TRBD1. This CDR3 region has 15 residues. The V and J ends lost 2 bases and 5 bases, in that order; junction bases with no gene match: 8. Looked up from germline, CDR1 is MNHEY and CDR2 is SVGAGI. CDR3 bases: TGTGCCAGCAGTTACGTCGACAGGGTGGGGGAGACCCAGTACTTC. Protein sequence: CASSYVDRVGETQYF.

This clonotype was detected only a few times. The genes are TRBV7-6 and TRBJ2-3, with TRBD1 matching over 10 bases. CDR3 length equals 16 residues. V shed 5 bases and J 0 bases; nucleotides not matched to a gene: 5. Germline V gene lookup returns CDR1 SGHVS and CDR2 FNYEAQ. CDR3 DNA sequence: TGTGCCAGCAGCCGACGACAGGGGGCTAGCACAGATACGCAGTATTTT. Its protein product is CASSRRQGASTDTQYF.

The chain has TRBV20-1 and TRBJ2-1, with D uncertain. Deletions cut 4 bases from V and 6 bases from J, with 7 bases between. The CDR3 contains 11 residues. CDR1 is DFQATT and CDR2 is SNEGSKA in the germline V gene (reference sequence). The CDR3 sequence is CSAKSLNEQFF. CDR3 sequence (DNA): TGCAGTGCTAAGAGCCTCAATGAGCAGTTCTTC.

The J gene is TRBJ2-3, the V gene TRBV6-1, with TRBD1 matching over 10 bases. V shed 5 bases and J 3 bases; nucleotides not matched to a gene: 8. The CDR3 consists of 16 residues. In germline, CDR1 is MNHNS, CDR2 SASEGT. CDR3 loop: CASSRTGGFTTDTQYF. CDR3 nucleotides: TGTGCCAGCAGTCGGACAGGGGGGTTCACTACAGATACGCAGTATTTT.

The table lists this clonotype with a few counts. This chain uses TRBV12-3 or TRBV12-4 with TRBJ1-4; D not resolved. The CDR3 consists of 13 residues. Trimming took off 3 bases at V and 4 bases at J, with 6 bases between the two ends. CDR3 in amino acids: CASSLGSNEKLFF. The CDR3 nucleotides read TGTGCCAGCAGTTTGGGCAGTAATGAAAAACTGTTTTTT.

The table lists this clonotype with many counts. The CDR3: CASSASSGYGYTF. The CDR3 DNA is TGTGCCAGCAGCGCATCGTCGGGCTATGGCTACACCTTC. The chain is built from TRBV12-3 or TRBV12-4 and TRBJ1-2; the D is unclear. V lost 6 bases and J 4 bases, leaving 12 bases between the germline ends. The CDR3 loop spans 13 amino acids.

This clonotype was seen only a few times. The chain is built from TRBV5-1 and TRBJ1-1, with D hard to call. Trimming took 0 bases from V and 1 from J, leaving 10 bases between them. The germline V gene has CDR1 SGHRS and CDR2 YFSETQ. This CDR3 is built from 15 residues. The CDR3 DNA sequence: TGCGCCAGCAGCTTGGTTTTAGGTGGGAACACTGAAGCTTTCTTT. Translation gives CASSLVLGGNTEAFF.

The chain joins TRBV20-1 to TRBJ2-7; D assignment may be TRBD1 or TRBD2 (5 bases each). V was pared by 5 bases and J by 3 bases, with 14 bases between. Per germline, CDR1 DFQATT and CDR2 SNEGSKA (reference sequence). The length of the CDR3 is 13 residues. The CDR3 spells CSAWDGESYEQYV. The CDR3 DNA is TGCAGTGCTTGGGACGGAGAAAGCTACGAGCAGTACGTC.

The CDR3 region has the DNA TGCGCCAGCAGCAAACTAGCGGGGGGGCTAGTAGATACGCAGTATTTT. This codes for CASSKLAGGLVDTQYF. V is TRBV5-1 and J is TRBJ2-3, with 13 positions matching TRBD2. From germline, CDR1 is SGHRS and CDR2 YFSETQ. The CDR3 spans 16 residues. The V gene end was trimmed by 4 bases and the J gene end by 5 bases; junction bases not matched to a gene: 7. The full variable domain, rest sourced from reference TRBV5-1 and TRBJ2-3, is KAGVTQTPRYLIKTRGQQVTLSCSPISGHRSVSWYQQTPGQGLQFLFEYFSETQRNKGNFPGRFSGRQFSNSRSEMNVSTLELGDSALYLCASSKLAGGLVDTQYFGPGTRLTVL.